This is a list of T cell receptor beta chains from one sample in a study of blood T cell repertoires in COVID-19. Sequenced by immunoSEQ multiplex PCR; TCRdb stores in-frame clones only, minus some. The data show around 100,000 clones, roughly 82% seen once. Sequenced: peripheral blood. Every receptor here comes from a man between 60 and 75 years old with acute or convalescent COVID-19. Each CDR3 is given with its conserved first and last residue. A D gene is named only where the DNA matches it firmly. A clone size is listed for some rows: how often the clone was seen (once, few, many), or a class if it is expanded.

v_gene	abundance	d_gene	j_gene	CDR3nt	CDR3aa
TRBV5-1	NA	TRBD1	TRBJ1-2	TGCGCCAGCAGCTTGAATTCAGGCGGACAGGGGGACTATGGCTACACCTTC	CASSLNSGGQGDYGYTF
TRBV6-1	NA	NA	TRBJ1-5	TGTGCCAGCAGTGAAGCGCTTCAGGGAATCCAGCCCCAGCATTTT	CASSEALQGIQPQHF
TRBV30	NA	NA	TRBJ1-6	TGTGCCTGGAGTGTTTCCGGGGCCCTCCACTTT	CAWSVSGALHF
TRBV6-1	NA	TRBD1	TRBJ1-5	TGTGCCAGCAGTGAAATCGTAACAGGGGGCGGTCAGCCCCAGCATTTT	CASSEIVTGGGQPQHF
TRBV9	NA	NA	TRBJ1-3	TGTGCCAGCAGCCCCCAGGGTGTCTCTGGAAACACCATATATTTT	CASSPQGVSGNTIYF
TRBV15	NA	NA	TRBJ1-1	TGTGCCACCAGCAGAGACGGGGGTAGTTACACTGAAGCTTTCTTT	CATSRDGGSYTEAFF
TRBV3-1/TRBV3-2	NA	NA	TRBJ1-2	TGTGCCAGCAGCCAGGCAGCAGCAGGATCCGGCTACACCTTC	CASSQAAAGSGYTF
TRBV11-2	NA	TRBD2	TRBJ2-1	TGTGCCAGCAGCTTCGGCACTAGCGGGAGTAATGAGCAGTTCTTC	CASSFGTSGSNEQFF
TRBV14	NA	NA	TRBJ1-2	TGTGCCAGCAGCCGCTCAGACCGACTCCGTAACTATGGCTACACCTTC	CASSRSDRLRNYGYTF
TRBV5-6	NA	TRBD1	TRBJ1-2	TGTGCCAGCAGCGCGGGACAGGGGACAAACTATGGCTACACCTTC	CASSAGQGTNYGYTF
TRBV9	NA	NA	TRBJ2-1	TGTGCCAGCAGCGAGACGGGGGATAGCAATGAGCAGTTCTTC	CASSETGDSNEQFF
TRBV6-5	NA	NA	TRBJ2-1	TGTGCCAGCAGAACCATGAGCTCCTACAATGAGCAGTTCTTC	CASRTMSSYNEQFF
TRBV4-1	NA	NA	TRBJ2-1	TGCGCCAGCAGCGGGACTCTACTATACAATGAGCAGTTCTTC	CASSGTLLYNEQFF
TRBV13	NA	TRBD1	TRBJ2-1	TGTGCCAGCAGCCGACAGGGGGCGGTGTACAATGAGCAGTTCTTC	CASSRQGAVYNEQFF
TRBV18	NA	TRBD1	TRBJ1-4	TGTGCCAGCTCACCTTTACCCACAGGGACAGGAGAAAAACTGTTTTTT	CASSPLPTGTGEKLFF
TRBV13	NA	NA	TRBJ1-4	TGTGCCAGCAGCCCTAGCCGACGGGATAATGAAAAACTGTTTTTT	CASSPSRRDNEKLFF
TRBV4-2	NA	NA	TRBJ1-5	TGTGCCAGCAGCCGGCTTGGGGGGGCGAATCAGCCCCAGCATTTT	CASSRLGGANQPQHF
TRBV30	NA	NA	TRBJ1-5	TGTGCCTGGAGTGGTGGCAGAAATCAGCCCCAGCATTTT	CAWSGGRNQPQHF
TRBV2	NA	NA	TRBJ1-3	TGTGCCAGCAGCGCAGGGTCCTCTGGAAACACCATATATTTT	CASSAGSSGNTIYF
TRBV28	NA	TRBD1	TRBJ2-7	TGTGCCAGCAGCCCTCCTCCGGGACAGGGCCGCTACGAGCAGTACTTC	CASSPPPGQGRYEQYF
TRBV5-1	NA	NA	TRBJ1-4	TGCGCCAGCAGCTTGGGGCCGGGAACTAATGAAAAACTGTTTTTT	CASSLGPGTNEKLFF
TRBV27	many	NA	TRBJ2-7	TGTGCCAGCAGTTTAGGCACCGCCTACGAGCAGTACTTC	CASSLGTAYEQYF
TRBV30	NA	NA	TRBJ1-5	TGTGCCTGGAGTACGGTTGGCAATCAGCCCCAGCATTTT	CAWSTVGNQPQHF
TRBV29-1	NA	TRBD1	TRBJ2-3	TGCAGCGTTGAAGGAGAGGGACAGGGCTGGATTGATACGCAGTATTTT	CSVEGEGQGWIDTQYF
TRBV10-2	NA	NA	TRBJ2-1	TGCGCCAGCGACGATCAGGGATACGGCAATGAGCAGTTCTTC	CASDDQGYGNEQFF
TRBV5-1	NA	TRBD1	TRBJ2-7	TGCGCCAGCAGCTTAACGCCCGGGACAGGCTCCTACGAGCAGTACTTC	CASSLTPGTGSYEQYF
TRBV10-2	NA	NA	TRBJ1-4	TGCGCCAGCAGTGAAACGGCCGCCGGGAGTGCAACTAATGAAAAACTGTTTTTT	CASSETAAGSATNEKLFF
TRBV4-2	NA	NA	TRBJ1-1	TGTGCCAGCAGCCAAGGGGCTGGGTGGACTGAAGCTTTCTTT	CASSQGAGWTEAFF
TRBV28	NA	TRBD1	TRBJ1-6	TGTGCCAGCAGTTTAGGGCCAGGGGGGAAATCACCCCTCCACTTT	CASSLGPGGKSPLHF
TRBV30	few	TRBD2	TRBJ2-7	TGTGCCTGGACCCGGGAGGGATCCTACGAGCAGTACTTC	CAWTREGSYEQYF
TRBV11-3	NA	TRBD1	TRBJ1-1	TGTGCCAGCAGCTTAGCCGGGGGACAGCCGGGGTGGAGGACTGAAGCTTTCTTT	CASSLAGGQPGWRTEAFF
TRBV19	NA	TRBD1	TRBJ1-5	TGTGCCAGTAACACCGGGACAGGGGGTCGGGGCAATCAGCCCCAGCATTTT	CASNTGTGGRGNQPQHF
TRBV5-6	NA	NA	TRBJ1-1	TGTGCCAGCAGCTCACTTCAGGGCCTCACTGAAGCTTTCTTT	CASSSLQGLTEAFF
TRBV5-1	NA	NA	TRBJ1-2	TGCGCCAGCAGCACTCGAGTAGACTATGGCTACACCTTC	CASSTRVDYGYTF
TRBV4-2	NA	NA	TRBJ2-2	TGTGCCAGCAGCCAAGACATAACTAGCCAAGGGAACGGGGAGCTGTTTTTT	CASSQDITSQGNGELFF
TRBV7-2	once	NA	TRBJ2-2	TGTGCCAGCAGCTTAAACACCCCCGGGGAGCTGTTTTTT	CASSLNTPGELFF
TRBV30	NA	TRBD2	TRBJ2-3	TGTGCCTTCACCCTTCTAGCGGTGAGCACAGATACGCAGTATTTT	CAFTLLAVSTDTQYF
TRBV30	once	TRBD1	TRBJ2-1	TGTGCCTGGAGTGGGGGACAGGGGGTCAATGAGCAGTTCTTC	CAWSGGQGVNEQFF
TRBV29-1	NA	NA	TRBJ2-7	TGCAGCGTAAAGGAGAACTACGAGCAGTACTTC	CSVKENYEQYF
TRBV4-3	NA	NA	TRBJ2-2	TGCGCCAGCAGGATTCAGGGGTCCACCGGGGAGCTGTTTTTT	CASRIQGSTGELFF
TRBV30	few	NA	TRBJ1-5	TGTGCCTGGAGTGGGACTCCTGGTCAGCCCCAGCATTTT	CAWSGTPGQPQHF
TRBV30	NA	NA	TRBJ1-5	TGTGCCTCTACAGGGAAGGGGGTTAGCAATCAGCCCCAGCATTTT	CASTGKGVSNQPQHF